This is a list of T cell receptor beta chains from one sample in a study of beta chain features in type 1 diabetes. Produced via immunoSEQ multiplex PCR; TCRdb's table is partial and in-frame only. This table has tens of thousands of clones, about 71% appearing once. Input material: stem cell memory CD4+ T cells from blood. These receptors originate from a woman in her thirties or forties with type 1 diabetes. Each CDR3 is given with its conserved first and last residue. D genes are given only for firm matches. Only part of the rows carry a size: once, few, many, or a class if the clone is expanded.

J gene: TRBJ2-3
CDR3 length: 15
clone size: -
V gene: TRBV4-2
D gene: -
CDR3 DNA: TGTGCCAGCAGCCAAGAACAACAGCCCACAGATACGCAGTATTTT
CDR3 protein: CASSQEQQPTDTQYF

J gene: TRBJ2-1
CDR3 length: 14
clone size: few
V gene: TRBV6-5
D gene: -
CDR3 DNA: TGTGCCAGCAGGGCCACAATGTCCTACAATGAGCAGTTCTTC
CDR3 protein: CASRATMSYNEQFF

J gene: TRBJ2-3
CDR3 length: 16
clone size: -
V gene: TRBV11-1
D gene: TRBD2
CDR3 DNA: TGTGCCAGCAGCTTACGTGGCGGGAGAATCACAGATACGCAGTATTTT
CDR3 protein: CASSLRGGRITDTQYF

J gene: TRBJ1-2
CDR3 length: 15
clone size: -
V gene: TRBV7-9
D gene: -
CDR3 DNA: TGTGCCAGCAGCTTAGAGGAAACCAGGCTCTATGGCTACACCTTC
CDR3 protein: CASSLEETRLYGYTF

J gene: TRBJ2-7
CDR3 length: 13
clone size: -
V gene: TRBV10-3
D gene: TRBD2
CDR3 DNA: TGTGCCATCAGTGATCGGGGGGGAGGCGAGCAGTACTTC
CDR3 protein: CAISDRGGGEQYF

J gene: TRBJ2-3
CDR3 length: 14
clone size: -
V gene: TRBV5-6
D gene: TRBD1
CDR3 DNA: TGTGCCAGCAGCGCGGACAGGGTCGTAGATACGCAGTATTTT
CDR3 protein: CASSADRVVDTQYF

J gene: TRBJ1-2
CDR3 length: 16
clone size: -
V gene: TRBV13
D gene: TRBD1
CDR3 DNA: TGTGCCAGCTCAGGACAGGGGGGGCACAGCAACTATGGCTACACCTTC
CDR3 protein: CASSGQGGHSNYGYTF

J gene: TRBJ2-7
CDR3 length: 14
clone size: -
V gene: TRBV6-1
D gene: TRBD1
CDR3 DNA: TGTGCCAGCAGGGGGATGGGACAGGCTTACGAGCAGTACTTC
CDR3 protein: CASRGMGQAYEQYF

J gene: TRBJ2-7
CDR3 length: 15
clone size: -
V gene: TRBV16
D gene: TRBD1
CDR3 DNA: TGTGCCAGCAGCCCCCGGGACAGGGTTAAACCCGAGCAGTACTTC
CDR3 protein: CASSPRDRVKPEQYF

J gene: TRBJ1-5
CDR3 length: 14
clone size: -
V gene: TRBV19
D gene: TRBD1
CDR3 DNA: TGTGCCAGTAAGGGGACAGGTCTCAATCAGCCCCAGCATTTT
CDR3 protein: CASKGTGLNQPQHF

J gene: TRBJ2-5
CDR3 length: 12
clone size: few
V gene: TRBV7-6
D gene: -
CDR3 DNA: TGTGCCAGCAGCTCTCCCCAGGGGACCCAGTACTTC
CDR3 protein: CASSSPQGTQYF

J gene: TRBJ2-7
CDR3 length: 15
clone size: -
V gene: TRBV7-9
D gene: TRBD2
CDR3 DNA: TGTGCCAGCAGCACCAGCGGGGGAGGTTCCTACGAGCAGTACTTC
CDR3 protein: CASSTSGGGSYEQYF

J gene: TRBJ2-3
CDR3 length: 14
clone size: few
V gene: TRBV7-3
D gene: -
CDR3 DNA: TGTGCCAGCAGCTTATCGGGAGGCACAGATACGCAGTATTTT
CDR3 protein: CASSLSGGTDTQYF

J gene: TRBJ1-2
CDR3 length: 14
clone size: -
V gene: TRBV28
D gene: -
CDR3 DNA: TGTGCCAGCAGTGGGGGGTCCCCGGGGTATGGCTACACCTTC
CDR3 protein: CASSGGSPGYGYTF

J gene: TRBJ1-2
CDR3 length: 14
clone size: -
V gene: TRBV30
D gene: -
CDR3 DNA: TGTGCCTGGAGTTCAGTCCAACTTACGGGAGGCTACACCTTC
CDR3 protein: CAWSSVQLTGGYTF

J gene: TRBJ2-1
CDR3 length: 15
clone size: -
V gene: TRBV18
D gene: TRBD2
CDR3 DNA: TGTGCCAGCTCACCACTTTCCCAGCGGGGCAATGAGCAGTTCTTC
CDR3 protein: CASSPLSQRGNEQFF

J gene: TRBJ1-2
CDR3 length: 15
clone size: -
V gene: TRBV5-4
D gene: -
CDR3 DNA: TGTGCCAGCAGCTTGAGGGCAGGGCTCAACTATGGCTACACCTTC
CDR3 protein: CASSLRAGLNYGYTF

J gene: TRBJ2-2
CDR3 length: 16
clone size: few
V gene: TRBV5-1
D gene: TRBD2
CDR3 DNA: TGCGCCAGCAGCTTGGGTCTAGCGGAGAACACCGGGGAGCTGTTTTTT
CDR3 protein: CASSLGLAENTGELFF

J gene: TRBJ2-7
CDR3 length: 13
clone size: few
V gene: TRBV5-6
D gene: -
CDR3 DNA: TGTGCCAGCAGCTTGAGCGGTACCTACGAGCAGTACTTC
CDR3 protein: CASSLSGTYEQYF

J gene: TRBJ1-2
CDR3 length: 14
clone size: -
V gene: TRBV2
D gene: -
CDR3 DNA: TGTGCCAGCAGTGTTGACAGGTTTAACTATGGCTACACCTTC
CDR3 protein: CASSVDRFNYGYTF

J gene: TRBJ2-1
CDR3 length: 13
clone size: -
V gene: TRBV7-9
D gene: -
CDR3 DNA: TGTGCCAGCAGCTTAGGGGCCAGCCGCTCCCAGTTCTTC
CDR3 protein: CASSLGASRSQFF

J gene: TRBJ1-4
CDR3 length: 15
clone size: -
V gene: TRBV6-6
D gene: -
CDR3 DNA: TGTGCCAGCACCAGAGACAGGTCAACTAATGAAAAACTGTTTTTT
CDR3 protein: CASTRDRSTNEKLFF

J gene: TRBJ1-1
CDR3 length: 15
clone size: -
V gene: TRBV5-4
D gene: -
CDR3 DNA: TGTGCCAGCAGCTTAGCCAAACAGCTGAACACTGAAGCTTTCTTT
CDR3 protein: CASSLAKQLNTEAFF

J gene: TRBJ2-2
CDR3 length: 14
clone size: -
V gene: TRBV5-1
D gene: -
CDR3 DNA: TGCGCCAGCAGCGTTGGACTGAACACCGGGGAGCTGTTTTTT
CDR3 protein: CASSVGLNTGELFF

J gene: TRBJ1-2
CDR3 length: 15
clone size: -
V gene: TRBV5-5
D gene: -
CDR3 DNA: TGTGCCAGCGTGCCAATCTTGACTATATTGGATGGCTACACCTTC
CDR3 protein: CASVPILTILDGYTF

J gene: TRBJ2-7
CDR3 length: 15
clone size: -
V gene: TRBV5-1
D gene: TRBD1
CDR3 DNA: TGCGCCAGCAGCTGGACCGGGACAGGGCCCTACGAGCAGTACTTC
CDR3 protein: CASSWTGTGPYEQYF

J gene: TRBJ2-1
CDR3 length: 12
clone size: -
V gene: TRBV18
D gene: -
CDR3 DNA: TGTGCCAGCTCCCTGCGGGACCTGTGGCAGTTCTTC
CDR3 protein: CASSLRDLWQFF

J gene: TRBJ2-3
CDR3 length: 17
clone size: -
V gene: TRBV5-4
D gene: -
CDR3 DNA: TGTGCCAGCAGCTTGGGGGCGGGAAGGTACGGCACAGATACGCAGTATTTT
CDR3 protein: CASSLGAGRYGTDTQYF

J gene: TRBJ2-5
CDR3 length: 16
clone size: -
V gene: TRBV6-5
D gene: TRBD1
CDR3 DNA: TGTGCCAGCAGTTACATGGCAGGGGGCGGGATGGGGACCCAGTACTTC
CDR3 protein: CASSYMAGGGMGTQYF